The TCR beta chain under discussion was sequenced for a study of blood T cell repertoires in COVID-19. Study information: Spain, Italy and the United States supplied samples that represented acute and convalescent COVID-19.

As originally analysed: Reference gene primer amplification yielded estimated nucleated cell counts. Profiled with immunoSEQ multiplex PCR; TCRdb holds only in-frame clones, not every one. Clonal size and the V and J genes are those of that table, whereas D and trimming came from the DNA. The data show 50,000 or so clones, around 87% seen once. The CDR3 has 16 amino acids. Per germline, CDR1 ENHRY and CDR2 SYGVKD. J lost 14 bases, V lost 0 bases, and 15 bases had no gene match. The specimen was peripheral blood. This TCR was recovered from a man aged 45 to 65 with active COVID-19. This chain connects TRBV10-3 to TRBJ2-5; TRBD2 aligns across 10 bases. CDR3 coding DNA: TGTGCCATCAGTGAGTCGGACCGTTCGGAGCGGGGGGGACTATACTTC. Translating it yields CAISESDRSERGGLYF.